These 20 T cell receptor beta chains came from one sample sequenced in a study of T-cell reconstitution after alpha-beta-depleted transplantation in children. This sample's TCRbeta library carried unique molecular identifier barcodes. TCRdb independently ran MiXCR on the PCR reads; one entry per CDR3 protein. The table records a few hundred thousand distinct CDR3 sequences, around a tenth of them present only once. Sequencing was performed on PBMCs, taken before TCRalphabeta/CD19-depleted stem cell transplant. Receptors originate from a boy under two years old with acute myeloid leukemia, due to receive a stem cell transplant.

Only a few counts were recorded for this clonotype. The J gene is TRBJ1-1, the V gene TRBV18; D is unclear. V lost 1 base and J 0 bases, leaving 9 bases between the germline ends. The length of the CDR3 is 15 residues. Germline V lookup: CDR1 KGHSH, CDR2 LQKENI. The CDR3 protein is CASSPLGPLNTEAFF. The CDR3 nucleotides read TGTGCCAGCTCACCACTCGGACCGTTGAACACTGAAGCTTTCTTT.

The table lists this clonotype with many counts. The gene calls are TRBV27 and TRBJ1-1; 10 bases line up with TRBD1. With 4 bases clipped from V and 7 bases from J, the junction kept 6 bases outside the gene matches. The germline gives CDR1 MNHEY, CDR2 SMNVEV (reference sequence). The CDR3 contains 14 residues. CDR3 in amino acids: CASSSGQGGGEAFF. CDR3 nucleotide sequence: TGTGCCAGCAGTTCAGGACAGGGGGGTGGTGAAGCTTTCTTT.

In its sample, this clonotype was seen many times. The chain recombines TRBV15 with TRBJ2-1; no clear D gene. The CDR3 has 16 residues. Per germline, CDR1 LNHNV and CDR2 YYDKDF (reference sequence). The germline V and J ends were trimmed by 0 bases and 5 bases, with 14 bases remaining between them. The CDR3 reads CATSREVWLQDNEQFF. For the CDR3, the DNA is TGTGCCACCAGCAGAGAGGTGTGGCTTCAAGACAATGAGCAGTTCTTC.

This clonotype has at least ten counts. V is TRBV7-2 and J is TRBJ2-7; D not certain. The CDR3 totals 13 residues. Germline CDR1 SGHTA, CDR2 FQGNSA. V lost 0 bases to trimming and J lost 5 bases, with 8 bases between them. Here the CDR3 DNA reads TGTGCCAGCAGCTTAGCCCCGGCCGACGAGCAGTACTTC. Translating it yields CASSLAPADEQYF.

This clonotype showed up many times. This rearrangement joins TRBV18 to TRBJ1-1; unclear D gene. V dropped 4 bases and J dropped 1 base, with 7 bases sitting between them. The CDR3 totals 13 residues. Germline values: CDR1 KGHSH, CDR2 LQKENI. The CDR3 DNA follows: TGTGCCAGCTCACTTCGAAAGAACACTGAAGCTTTCTTT. It specifies CASSLRKNTEAFF.

In its sample, this clonotype was seen many times. V gene TRBV15 combines with J gene TRBJ1-5; D remains ambiguous. CDR1 and CDR2 from the germline V gene are LNHNV and YYDKDF (reference sequence). V lost 10 bases and J 3 bases, leaving 16 bases between the germline ends. CDR3 length: 14 residues. The CDR3 protein is CAMQGRTDNQPQHF. The CDR3 nucleotides are TGTGCCATGCAAGGGCGGACGGACAATCAGCCCCAGCATTTT.

This chain connects TRBV7-9 to TRBJ2-7; D unresolved. V gave up 1 base and J gave up 0 bases, with 13 bases separating them. CDR3 length equals 16 residues. Germline-derived CDR1 and CDR2 are SEHNR and FQNEAQ (reference sequence). The CDR3 here is CASSLVPTPSSYEQYF. For the CDR3, the DNA is TGTGCCAGCAGCTTAGTTCCCACTCCAAGCTCCTACGAGCAGTACTTC.

This clonotype was detected many times. V gene TRBV5-1 combines with J gene TRBJ2-6, with 7 positions matching TRBD2. Trimming took 3 bases from V and 0 from J; bases not matched to a gene: 3. Per the germline V gene, CDR1 is SGHRS and CDR2 is YFSETQ. The CDR3 length is 16 residues. CDR3 amino acids: CASSYGGTSGANVLTF. The CDR3 nucleotides are TGCGCCAGCAGCTACGGGGGGACCTCTGGGGCCAACGTCCTGACTTTC.

This clonotype showed up many times. This chain connects TRBV27 to TRBJ2-7, with a tentative D call TRBD1 (5 bases). Germline values: CDR1 MNHEY, CDR2 SMNVEV (reference sequence). The germline V and J ends were trimmed by 5 bases and 4 bases, with 15 bases remaining between them. This CDR3 comprises 14 residues. CDR3 residues: CASSTRGQGYEQYF. The CDR3 DNA follows: TGTGCCAGCAGTACCCGTGGCCAGGGATACGAGCAGTACTTC.

This clonotype was found many times. The chain's CDR3 is CASSLERESIQYF. CDR3 bases: TGTGCCAGCAGCTTAGAGCGGGAGAGCATTCAGTACTTC. The rearrangement links TRBV7-2 to TRBJ2-4; 8 bases fit TRBD2. This CDR3 region has 13 residues. Germline CDR1 SGHTA, CDR2 FQGNSA. The V segment lost 1 base and the J segment 9 bases; nucleotides outside the gene matches: 2.

A remark on this clonotype: Lacking the conserved final phenylalanine or tryptophan, this CDR3 likely reflects a read error. The rearrangement joins TRBV7-6 to TRBJ2-7, with 11 nucleotides matching TRBD1. With 5 bases clipped from V and 6 bases from J, the junction kept 9 bases outside the gene matches. The CDR3 spans 15 residues. The germline gives CDR1 SGHVS, CDR2 FNYEAQ. The DNA for the CDR3 is TGTGCCAGCAGCCATACCGGGACAGGGGGGAGCGAGCAGTACTCC. Protein product: CASSHTGTGGSEQYS.

This clonotype came up many times. The chain carries TRBV24-1 and TRBJ2-1; 9 bases map to TRBD1. Germline loops: CDR1 KGHDR, CDR2 SFDVKD. The V gene end was trimmed by 9 bases and the J gene end by 4 bases; junction bases not matched to a gene: 6. The CDR3 sequence is 14 residues long. Here the CDR3 reads CATGQGQGYNEQFF. As DNA, the CDR3 is TGTGCCACCGGCCAAGGACAGGGGTACAATGAGCAGTTCTTC.

This clonotype was counted ten times or more. The chain has TRBV6-5 and TRBJ2-3; 9 nucleotides line up with TRBD2. Germline V gene sequence: CDR1 MNHEY, CDR2 SVGAGI. V lost 2 bases and J lost 4; bases outside the gene matches: 7. CDR3 length equals 16 residues. In DNA form, the CDR3 reads TGTGCCAGCAGTTACCTGGCGGGGGGGCCTCCAGATACGCAGTATTTT. Its protein product is CASSYLAGGPPDTQYF.

This clonotype was seen ten or more times. The gene calls are TRBV4-1 and TRBJ2-7; D possibly corresponds to TRBD2 (6 bases). The CDR3 sequence is 15 residues long. CDR1 MGHRA and CDR2 YSYEKL come from the germline V gene. Trimming pared 0 bases from V and 4 bases from J, leaving 13 bases between. CDR3 sequence: CASSQDPVGTYEQYF. In DNA form, the CDR3 reads TGCGCCAGCAGCCAAGATCCAGTCGGGACTTACGAGCAGTACTTC.

This clonotype was recorded many times. Mismatch with germline at one junction end may stem from a read error. The V and J genes are TRBV29-1 and TRBJ2-5; 10 bases match TRBD1. CDR3 size: 14 residues. Germline CDR1 SQVTM, CDR2 ANQGSEA. The CDR3 DNA reads as TGCAGCGTTCAAGACAGGGGGCGTTTGGAGACCCAGTACTTC. Its protein is CSVQDRGRLETQYF.

There are many counts of this clonotype. This chain joins TRBV20-1 and TRBJ2-3, with 9 bases fitting TRBD2. Germline V gene sequence: CDR1 DFQATT, CDR2 SNEGSKA (reference sequence). J gave up 4 bases and V 3 bases, and 5 bases lay outside the gene matches. The CDR3 length is 14 residues. DNA of the CDR3: TGCAGTGCTAGCCCTAGCGGGGCCGCAGATACGCAGTATTTT. Amino acid sequence: CSASPSGAADTQYF.

This clonotype occurred many times. CDR3 amino acids: CSFLKGGRQADTQYF. Written as DNA, the CDR3 is TGCAGCTTCCTAAAGGGAGGCCGACAGGCAGATACGCAGTATTTT. The chain joins TRBV29-1 to TRBJ2-3; D tentatively fits TRBD1 or TRBD2 (6 bases each). This CDR3 contains 15 residues. From germline, CDR1 is SQVTM and CDR2 ANQGSEA. Trimming left V 8 bases short and J 4 bases short, with 22 bases between.

This clonotype was observed at least ten times. This rearrangement joins TRBV6-5 to TRBJ2-6, with D tentatively TRBD1 (6 bases). The V end was cut by 10 bases, the J end by 3 bases, with 7 bases between. Germline V lookup: CDR1 MNHEY, CDR2 SVGAGI. This CDR3 spans 12 amino acids. CDR3 nucleotide sequence: TGTGCCACAGGGGTTGGGGCCAACGTCCTGACTTTC. It yields the protein CATGVGANVLTF.

The table lists this clonotype with many counts. The V and J genes are TRBV5-1 and TRBJ2-1, with 8 positions matching TRBD2. Germline CDR1 is SGHRS and CDR2 is YFSETQ. V dropped 1 base and J dropped 7; count of bases not matched to a gene: 7. The CDR3 length is 15 residues. The CDR3 nucleotides are TGCGCCAGCAGCTTGTTGGTAGGCGGGAGGAATGAGCAGTTCTTC. The encoded protein is CASSLLVGGRNEQFF.

Many counts were recorded for this clonotype. DNA for the CDR3: TGTGCCAGCAGCTTAGAGGCAGGGAGGGTGATGGGCAATGAGCAGTTCTTC. This gives the protein CASSLEAGRVMGNEQFF. The chain has TRBV7-8 and TRBJ2-1; 7 positions agree with TRBD2. Germline V gives CDR1 SGHVS, CDR2 FQNEAQ. The CDR3 is made up of 17 amino acids. Trimming at V came to 1 base and at J to 6 bases, leaving 12 bases not matched to a gene.